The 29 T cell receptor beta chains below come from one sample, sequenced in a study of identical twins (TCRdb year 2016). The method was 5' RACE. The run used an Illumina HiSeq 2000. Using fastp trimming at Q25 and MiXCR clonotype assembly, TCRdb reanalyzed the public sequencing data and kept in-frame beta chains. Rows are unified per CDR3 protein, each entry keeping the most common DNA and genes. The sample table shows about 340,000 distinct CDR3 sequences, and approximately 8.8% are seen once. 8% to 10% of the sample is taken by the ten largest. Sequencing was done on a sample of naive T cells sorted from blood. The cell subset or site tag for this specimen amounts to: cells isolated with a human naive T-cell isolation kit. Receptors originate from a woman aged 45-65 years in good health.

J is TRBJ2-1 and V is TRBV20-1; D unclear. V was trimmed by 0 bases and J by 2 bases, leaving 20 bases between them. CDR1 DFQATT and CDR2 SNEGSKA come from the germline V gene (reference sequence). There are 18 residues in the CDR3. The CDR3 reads CSARDFWAAGLPYNEQFF. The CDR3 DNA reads TGCAGTGCTAGAGATTTCTGGGCCGCTGGATTGCCCTACAATGAGCAGTTCTTC.

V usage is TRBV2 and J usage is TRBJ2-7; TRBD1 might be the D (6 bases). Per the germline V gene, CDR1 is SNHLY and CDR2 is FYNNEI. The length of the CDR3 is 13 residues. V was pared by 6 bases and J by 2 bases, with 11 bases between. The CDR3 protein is CASSSTGPYEQYV. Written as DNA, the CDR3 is TGTGCCAGCAGCTCGACAGGCCCCTACGAGCAGTACGTC.

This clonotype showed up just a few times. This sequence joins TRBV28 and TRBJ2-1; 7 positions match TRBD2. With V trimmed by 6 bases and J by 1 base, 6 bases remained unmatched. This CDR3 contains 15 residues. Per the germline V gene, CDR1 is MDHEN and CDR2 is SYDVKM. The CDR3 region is CASSSRRGSYNEQFF. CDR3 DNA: TGTGCCAGCAGCTCGAGGCGGGGGTCCTACAATGAGCAGTTCTTC.

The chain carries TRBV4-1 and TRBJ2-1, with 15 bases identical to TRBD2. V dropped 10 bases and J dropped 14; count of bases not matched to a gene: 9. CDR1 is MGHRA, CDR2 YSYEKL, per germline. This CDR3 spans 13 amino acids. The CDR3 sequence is CATSGTSGRIKFF. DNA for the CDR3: TGCGCCACGTCCGGGACTAGCGGGAGGATCAAGTTCTTC.

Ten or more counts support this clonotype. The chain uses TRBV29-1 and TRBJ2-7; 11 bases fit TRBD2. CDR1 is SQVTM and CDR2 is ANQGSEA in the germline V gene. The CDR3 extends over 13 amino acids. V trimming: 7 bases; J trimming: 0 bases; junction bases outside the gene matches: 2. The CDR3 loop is CSGTSGSSYEQYF. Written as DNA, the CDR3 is TGCAGCGGTACTAGCGGGAGCTCCTACGAGCAGTACTTC.

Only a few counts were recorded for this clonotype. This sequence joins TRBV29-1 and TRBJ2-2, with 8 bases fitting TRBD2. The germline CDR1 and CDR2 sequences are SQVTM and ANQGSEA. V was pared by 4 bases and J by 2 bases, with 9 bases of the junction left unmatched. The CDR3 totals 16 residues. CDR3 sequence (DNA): TGCAGCGTTGGTGAGGGGCTAGCGGGCAACACCGGGGAGCTGTTTTTT. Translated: CSVGEGLAGNTGELFF.

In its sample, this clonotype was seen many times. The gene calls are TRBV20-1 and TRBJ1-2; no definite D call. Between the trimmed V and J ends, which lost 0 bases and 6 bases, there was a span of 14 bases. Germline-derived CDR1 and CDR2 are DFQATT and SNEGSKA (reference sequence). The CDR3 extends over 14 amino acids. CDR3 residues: CSAREVGIEDGYTF. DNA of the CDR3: TGCAGTGCTAGAGAAGTGGGAATAGAGGATGGCTACACCTTC.

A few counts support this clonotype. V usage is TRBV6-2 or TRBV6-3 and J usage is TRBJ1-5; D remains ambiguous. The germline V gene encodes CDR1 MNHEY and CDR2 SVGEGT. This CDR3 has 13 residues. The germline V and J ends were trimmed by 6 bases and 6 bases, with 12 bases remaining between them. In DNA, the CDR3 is TGTGCCAGCAGAGACACGTGGATTCAGCCCCAGCATTTT. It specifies CASRDTWIQPQHF.

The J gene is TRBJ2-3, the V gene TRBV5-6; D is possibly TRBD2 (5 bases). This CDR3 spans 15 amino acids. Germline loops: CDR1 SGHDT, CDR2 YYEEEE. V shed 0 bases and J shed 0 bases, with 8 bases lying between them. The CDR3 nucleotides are TGTGCCAGCAGCTTGGGACTACCTAGCACAGATACGCAGTATTTT. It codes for CASSLGLPSTDTQYF.

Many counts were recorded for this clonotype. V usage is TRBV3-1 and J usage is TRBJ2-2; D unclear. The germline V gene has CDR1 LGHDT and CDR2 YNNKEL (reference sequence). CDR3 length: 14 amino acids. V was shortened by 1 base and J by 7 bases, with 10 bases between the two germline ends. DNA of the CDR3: TGTGCCAGCAGCCAAGGGCTTCGTAACGGGGAGCTGTTTTTT. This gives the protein CASSQGLRNGELFF.

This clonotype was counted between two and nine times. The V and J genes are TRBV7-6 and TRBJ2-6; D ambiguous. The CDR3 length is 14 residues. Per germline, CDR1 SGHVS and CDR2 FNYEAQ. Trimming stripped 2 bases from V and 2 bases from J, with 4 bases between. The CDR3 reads CASSLFTGANVLTF. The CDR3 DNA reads TGTGCCAGCAGCTTATTTACTGGGGCCAACGTCCTGACTTTC.

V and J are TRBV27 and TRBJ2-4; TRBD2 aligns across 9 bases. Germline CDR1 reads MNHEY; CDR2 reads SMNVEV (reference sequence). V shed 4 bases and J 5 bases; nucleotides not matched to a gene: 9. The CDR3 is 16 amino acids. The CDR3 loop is CASSSLAGVGENIQYF. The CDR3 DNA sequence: TGTGCCAGCAGTTCCTTAGCGGGAGTAGGGGAAAACATTCAGTACTTC.

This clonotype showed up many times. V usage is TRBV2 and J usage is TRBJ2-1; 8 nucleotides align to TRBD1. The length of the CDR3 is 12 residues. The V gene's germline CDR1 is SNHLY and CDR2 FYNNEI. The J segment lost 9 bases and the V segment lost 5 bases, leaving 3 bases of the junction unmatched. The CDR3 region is CASSTTGGEQFF. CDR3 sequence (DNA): TGTGCCAGCAGTACCACAGGGGGTGAGCAGTTCTTC.

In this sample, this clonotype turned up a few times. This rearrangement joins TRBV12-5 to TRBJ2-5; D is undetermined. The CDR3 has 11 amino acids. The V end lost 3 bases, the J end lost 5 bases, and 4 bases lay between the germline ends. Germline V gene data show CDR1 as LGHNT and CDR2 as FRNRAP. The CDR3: CASGLVETQYF. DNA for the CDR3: TGTGCTAGTGGTTTAGTTGAGACCCAGTACTTC.

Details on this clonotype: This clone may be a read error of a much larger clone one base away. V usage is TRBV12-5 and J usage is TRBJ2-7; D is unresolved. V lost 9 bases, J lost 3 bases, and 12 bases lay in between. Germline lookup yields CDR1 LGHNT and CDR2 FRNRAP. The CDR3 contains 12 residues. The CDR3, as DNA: TGTGCTAGGAAATCTGAGGTCTACGAGCAGTACGTC. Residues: CARKSEVYEQYV.

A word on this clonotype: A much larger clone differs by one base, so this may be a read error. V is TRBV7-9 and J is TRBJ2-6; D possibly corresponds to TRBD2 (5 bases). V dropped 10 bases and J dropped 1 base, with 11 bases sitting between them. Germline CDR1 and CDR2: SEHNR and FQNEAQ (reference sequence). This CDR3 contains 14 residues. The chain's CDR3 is CAMSGISGANVLTF. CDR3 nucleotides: TGTGCCATGTCGGGGATTTCTGGGGCCAACGTCCTGACTTTC.

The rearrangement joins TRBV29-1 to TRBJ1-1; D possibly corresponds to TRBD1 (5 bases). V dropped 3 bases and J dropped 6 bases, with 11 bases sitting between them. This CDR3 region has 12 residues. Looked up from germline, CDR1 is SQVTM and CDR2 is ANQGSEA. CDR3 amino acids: CSVDRMGPEAFF. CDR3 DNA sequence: TGCAGCGTTGATCGGATGGGGCCTGAAGCTTTCTTT.

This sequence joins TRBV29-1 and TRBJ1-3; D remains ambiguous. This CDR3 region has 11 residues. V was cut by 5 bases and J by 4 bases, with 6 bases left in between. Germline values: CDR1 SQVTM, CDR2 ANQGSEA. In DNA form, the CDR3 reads TGCAGCGTTTTCCTCGGAAACACCATATATTTT. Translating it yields CSVFLGNTIYF.

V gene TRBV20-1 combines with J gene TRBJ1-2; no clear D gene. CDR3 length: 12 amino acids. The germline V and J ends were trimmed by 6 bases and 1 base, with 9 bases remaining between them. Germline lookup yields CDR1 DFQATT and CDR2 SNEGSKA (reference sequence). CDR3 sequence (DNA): TGCAGTGCCATGACGGGTAACTATGGCTACACCTTC. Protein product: CSAMTGNYGYTF.

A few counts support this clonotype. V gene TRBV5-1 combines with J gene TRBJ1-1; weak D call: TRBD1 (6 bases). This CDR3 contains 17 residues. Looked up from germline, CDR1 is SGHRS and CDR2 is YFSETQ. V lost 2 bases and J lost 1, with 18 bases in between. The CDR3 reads CASSFMSTGPPNTEAFF. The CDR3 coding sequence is TGCGCCAGCAGCTTTATGAGTACAGGGCCACCGAACACTGAAGCTTTCTTT.

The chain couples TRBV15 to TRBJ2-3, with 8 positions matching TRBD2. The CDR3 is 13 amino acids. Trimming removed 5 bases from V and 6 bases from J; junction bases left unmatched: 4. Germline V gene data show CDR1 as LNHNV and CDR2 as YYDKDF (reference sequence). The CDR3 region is CATSGRLADTQYF. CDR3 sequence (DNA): TGTGCCACCAGCGGCCGACTAGCGGATACGCAGTATTTT.

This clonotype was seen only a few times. DNA of the CDR3: TGTGCCAGCAGCCAAGCTTGGGTGAACACTGAAGCTTTCTTT. Encoded protein: CASSQAWVNTEAFF. J is TRBJ1-1 and V is TRBV14, with D unresolved. V shed 1 base and J shed 0 bases, with 6 bases lying between them. Germline-derived CDR1 and CDR2 are SGHDN and FVKESK. The CDR3 sequence is 14 residues long.

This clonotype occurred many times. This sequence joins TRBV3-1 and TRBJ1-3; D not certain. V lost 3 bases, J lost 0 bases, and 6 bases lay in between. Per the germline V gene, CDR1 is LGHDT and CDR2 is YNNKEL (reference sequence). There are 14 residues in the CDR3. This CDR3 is CASSQLISGNTIYF. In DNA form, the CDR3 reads TGTGCCAGCAGCCAGCTAATCTCTGGAAACACCATATATTTT.

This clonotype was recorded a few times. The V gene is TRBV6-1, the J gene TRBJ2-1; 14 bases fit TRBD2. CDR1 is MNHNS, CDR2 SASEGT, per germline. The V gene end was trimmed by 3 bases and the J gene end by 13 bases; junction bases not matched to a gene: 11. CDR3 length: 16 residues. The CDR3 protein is CASSERPGLAGVGQFF. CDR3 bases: TGTGCCAGCAGTGAGAGACCGGGACTAGCGGGAGTTGGACAGTTCTTC.

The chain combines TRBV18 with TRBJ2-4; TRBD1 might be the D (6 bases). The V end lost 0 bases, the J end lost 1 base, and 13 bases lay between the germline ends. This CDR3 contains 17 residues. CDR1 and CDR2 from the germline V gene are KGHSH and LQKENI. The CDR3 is CASSPPVGQSAKNIQYF. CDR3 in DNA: TGTGCCAGCTCACCACCGGTCGGACAGTCGGCCAAAAACATTCAGTACTTC.

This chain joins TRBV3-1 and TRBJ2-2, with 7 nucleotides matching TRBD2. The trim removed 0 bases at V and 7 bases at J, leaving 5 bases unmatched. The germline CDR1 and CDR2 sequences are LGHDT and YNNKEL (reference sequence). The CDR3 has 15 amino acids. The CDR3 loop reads CASSQDPGGLGELFF. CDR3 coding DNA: TGTGCCAGCAGCCAAGATCCGGGGGGACTCGGGGAGCTGTTTTTT.

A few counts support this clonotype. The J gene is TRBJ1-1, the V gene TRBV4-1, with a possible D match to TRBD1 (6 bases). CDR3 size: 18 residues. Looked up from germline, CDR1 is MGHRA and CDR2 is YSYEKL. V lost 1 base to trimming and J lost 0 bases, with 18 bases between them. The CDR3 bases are TGCGCCAGCAGCCAAGGGGGAGGACAGTTTCTATTGAACACTGAAGCTTTCTTT. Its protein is CASSQGGGQFLLNTEAFF.

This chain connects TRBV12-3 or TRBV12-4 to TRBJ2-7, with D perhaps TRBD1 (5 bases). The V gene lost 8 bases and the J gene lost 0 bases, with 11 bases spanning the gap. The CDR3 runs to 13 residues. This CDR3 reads CASLTVSSYEQYF. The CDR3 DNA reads TGTGCCAGCCTGACAGTAAGCTCCTACGAGCAGTACTTC.

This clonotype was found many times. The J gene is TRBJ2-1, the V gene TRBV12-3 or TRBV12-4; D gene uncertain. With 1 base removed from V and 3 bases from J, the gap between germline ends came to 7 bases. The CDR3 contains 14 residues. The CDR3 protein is CASSLGAIYNEQFF. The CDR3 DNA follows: TGTGCCAGCAGTTTAGGCGCCATCTACAATGAGCAGTTCTTC.